Listed below are T cell receptor beta chains from one sample, sequenced in a study of response to subunit inactivated influenza vaccine. TCRdb re-called the RT-PCR reads through MiXCR, storing one row per CDR3 protein. This sample carries approximately 530,000 distinct CDR3 sequences, approximately 13% of them seen once, and the ten largest clones take around 14%. The input for sequencing was PBMCs from blood, taken about 6 weeks after vaccination. Receptors were obtained from a man aged 50-60 years who received an inactivated influenza vaccine. Each CDR3 is given with its conserved first and last residue. The order of the fields is D gene, V gene, J gene, clone size, CDR3 protein, CDR3 DNA. The D gene is left open where the match is weak. Expanded clones are given a class, and other clones once, few, many or no size at all.

D: TRBD1; V: TRBV12-3/TRBV12-4; J: TRBJ1-1; size: many; CDR3: CASIPGQGPEAFF; DNA: TGTGCCAGCATTCCCGGACAGGGCCCTGAAGCTTTCTTT
D: NA; V: TRBV20-1; J: TRBJ1-1; size: NA; CDR3: CSAIVRGLTEAFF; DNA: TGCAGTGCGATTGTGCGGGGGCTAACTGAAGCTTTCTTT
D: NA; V: TRBV11-1; J: TRBJ2-1; size: few; CDR3: CASALEAWGELSSYNEQFF; DNA: TGTGCCAGCGCACTCGAAGCCTGGGGGGAACTCAGCTCCTACAATGAGCAGTTCTTC
D: NA; V: TRBV20-1; J: TRBJ2-2; size: few; CDR3: CSARDRGATTGELFF; DNA: TGCAGTGCTAGAGACCGGGGGGCCACCACCGGGGAGCTGTTTTTT
D: NA; V: TRBV7-8; J: TRBJ2-1; size: few; CDR3: CASSLYPGLNEQFF; DNA: TGTGCCAGCAGCTTATATCCGGGATTAAATGAGCAGTTCTTC
D: TRBD1; V: TRBV29-1; J: TRBJ1-1; size: few; CDR3: CSVDRQGVYTEAFF; DNA: TGCAGCGTTGATCGACAGGGGGTTTACACTGAAGCTTTCTTT
D: NA; V: TRBV7-3; J: TRBJ2-3; size: few; CDR3: CASSLMAGDTQYF; DNA: TGTGCCAGCAGCTTAATGGCCGGAGATACGCAGTATTTT
D: TRBD1; V: TRBV5-1; J: TRBJ2-1; size: few; CDR3: CASSVDRGVYNEQFF; DNA: TGCGCCAGCAGCGTAGACAGGGGGGTGTACAATGAGCAGTTCTTC
D: NA; V: TRBV20-1; J: TRBJ1-1; size: NA; CDR3: CSARLGQANTEAFF; DNA: TGCAGTGCAAGGTTGGGACAAGCGAACACTGAAGCTTTCTTT
D: TRBD1; V: TRBV10-3; J: TRBJ2-7; size: few; CDR3: CAISGTTDPTGGYEQYF; DNA: TGTGCCATCAGTGGCACAACCGACCCGACAGGGGGCTACGAGCAGTACTTC
D: TRBD2; V: TRBV11-2; J: TRBJ2-7; size: NA; CDR3: CASSSTSGRGLEQYF; DNA: TGTGCCAGCAGCTCCACTAGCGGGAGGGGGTTGGAGCAGTACTTC
D: NA; V: TRBV6-1; J: TRBJ2-7; size: NA; CDR3: CATPRFRGRSSYEQYF; DNA: TGTGCCACCCCTCGGTTCCGGGGACGGAGCTCCTACGAGCAGTACTTC
D: NA; V: TRBV29-1; J: TRBJ2-3; size: few; CDR3: CSERPGHAFADTQYF; DNA: TGCAGCGAAAGACCGGGACACGCTTTTGCAGATACGCAGTATTTT
D: TRBD1; V: TRBV20-1; J: TRBJ2-3; size: NA; CDR3: CSARAGTASTDTQYF; DNA: TGCAGTGCTAGAGCCGGGACAGCTAGCACAGATACGCAGTATTTT
D: NA; V: TRBV14; J: TRBJ2-3; size: NA; CDR3: CASSQDRKPRDTQYF; DNA: TGTGCCAGCAGCCAAGATCGCAAGCCTCGGGATACGCAGTATTTT
D: TRBD1; V: TRBV2; J: TRBJ2-1; size: NA; CDR3: CASRRTGGTYNEQFF; DNA: TGTGCCAGCAGGAGGACAGGGGGCACCTACAATGAGCAGTTCTTC
D: NA; V: TRBV5-1; J: TRBJ2-7; size: NA; CDR3: CASSFTGNHEQYF; DNA: TGCGCCAGCAGCTTCACAGGGAACCACGAGCAGTACTTC
D: TRBD1; V: TRBV12-3/TRBV12-4; J: TRBJ2-2; size: few; CDR3: CASTPGQASTGELFF; DNA: TGTGCCAGCACCCCGGGACAGGCTAGTACCGGGGAGCTGTTTTTT
D: NA; V: TRBV9; J: TRBJ2-3; size: few; CDR3: CASSVSGADTQYF; DNA: TGTGCCAGCAGCGTGTCAGGGGCAGATACGCAGTATTTT
D: TRBD2; V: TRBV15; J: TRBJ2-1; size: many; CDR3: CATSRDRTSAVFEQFF; DNA: TGTGCCACCAGCAGAGATCGGACTAGCGCTGTATTCGAGCAGTTCTTC
D: NA; V: TRBV7-9; J: TRBJ2-1; size: few; CDR3: CASSSPVSYNEQFF; DNA: TGTGCCAGCAGCTCCCCTGTCTCCTACAATGAGCAGTTCTTC
D: TRBD2; V: TRBV20-1; J: TRBJ2-7; size: NA; CDR3: CSATGTSGRAYEQYF; DNA: TGCAGTGCTACAGGGACTAGCGGGAGGGCCTACGAGCAGTACTTC
D: NA; V: TRBV30; J: TRBJ2-2; size: NA; CDR3: CATDPGGSGELFF; DNA: TGTGCCACGGACCCCGGAGGCAGCGGGGAGCTGTTTTTT
D: NA; V: TRBV5-1; J: TRBJ2-1; size: NA; CDR3: CASSLDRSGPEQFF; DNA: TGCGCCAGCAGCTTGGACAGGAGCGGGCCGGAGCAGTTCTTC
D: NA; V: TRBV7-3; J: TRBJ2-2; size: few; CDR3: CASSTQGHYTGELFF; DNA: TGTGCCAGCAGCACACAGGGACACTACACCGGGGAGCTGTTTTTT
D: TRBD2; V: TRBV7-9; J: TRBJ2-3; size: many; CDR3: CASSGGTSGRTDTQYF; DNA: TGTGCCAGCAGCGGAGGAACTAGCGGGAGAACAGATACGCAGTATTTT
D: NA; V: TRBV5-1; J: TRBJ2-3; size: NA; CDR3: CASALVYLDTQYF; DNA: TGCGCCAGCGCCCTGGTCTATTTGGATACGCAGTATTTT
D: NA; V: TRBV6-1; J: TRBJ2-1; size: NA; CDR3: CASRPQISYNEQFF; DNA: TGTGCCAGCAGACCACAGATCTCCTACAATGAGCAGTTCTTC
D: NA; V: TRBV28; J: TRBJ2-7; size: NA; CDR3: CASSPRPTGEQYF; DNA: TGTGCCAGCAGTCCCAGACCAACGGGCGAGCAGTACTTC
D: NA; V: TRBV6-1; J: TRBJ2-7; size: few; CDR3: CASSQRLGSSYEQYF; DNA: TGTGCCAGCAGCCAACGATTGGGGAGCTCCTACGAGCAGTACTTC
D: NA; V: TRBV5-1; J: TRBJ2-7; size: NA; CDR3: CASSLVGHEQYF; DNA: TGCGCCAGCAGCTTGGTGGGGCACGAGCAGTACTTC
D: NA; V: TRBV4-3; J: TRBJ1-2; size: few; CDR3: CASSQVPGSAYGYTF; DNA: TGCGCCAGCAGCCAAGTTCCAGGCTCAGCCTATGGCTACACCTTC
D: TRBD1; V: TRBV12-3/TRBV12-4; J: TRBJ2-7; size: many; CDR3: CASSLASGTGYEQYF; DNA: TGTGCCAGCAGTTTAGCATCAGGGACAGGGTACGAGCAGTACTTC
D: NA; V: TRBV28; J: TRBJ2-3; size: NA; CDR3: CASSASLLRDTQYF; DNA: TGTGCCAGCAGTGCTAGCCTTCTAAGAGATACGCAGTATTTT
D: NA; V: TRBV4-3; J: TRBJ2-5; size: few; CDR3: CASNHRPGETQYF; DNA: TGCGCCAGCAACCACAGGCCGGGGGAGACCCAGTACTTC
D: NA; V: TRBV28; J: TRBJ2-1; size: NA; CDR3: CASSFAINNEQFF; DNA: TGTGCCAGCAGTTTTGCGATCAACAATGAGCAGTTCTTC
D: TRBD2; V: TRBV11-2; J: TRBJ2-5; size: many; CDR3: CASSHRLAGVQETQYF; DNA: TGTGCCAGCAGCCATAGACTAGCGGGAGTACAAGAGACCCAGTACTTC
D: TRBD1; V: TRBV11-3; J: TRBJ1-2; size: few; CDR3: CASSLEDRRGRYGYTF; DNA: TGTGCCAGCAGCTTAGAGGACAGGAGGGGCCGCTATGGCTACACCTTC
D: NA; V: TRBV5-6; J: TRBJ2-3; size: NA; CDR3: CASSLAKFPDTQYF; DNA: TGTGCCAGCAGCTTGGCCAAGTTTCCAGATACGCAGTATTTT
D: TRBD2; V: TRBV7-9; J: TRBJ2-1; size: NA; CDR3: CASSFSSGLYNEPFF; DNA: TGTGCCAGCAGCTTTTCTAGCGGCCTTTACAATGAGCCGTTCTTC
D: NA; V: TRBV29-1; J: TRBJ2-2; size: NA; CDR3: CSVELRVSTGELFF; DNA: TGCAGCGTTGAACTGCGGGTTTCAACCGGGGAGCTGTTTTTT
D: TRBD2; V: TRBV28; J: TRBJ2-3; size: few; CDR3: CASSFNLAGGTDTQYF; DNA: TGTGCCAGCAGTTTCAACCTAGCGGGAGGTACAGATACGCAGTATTTT
D: NA; V: TRBV4-2; J: TRBJ1-5; size: NA; CDR3: CASSAWSDSNQPQHF; DNA: TGTGCCAGCAGCGCTTGGAGTGATAGCAATCAGCCCCAGCATTTT
D: NA; V: TRBV20-1; J: TRBJ2-1; size: many; CDR3: CSARDSRDSRGEQFF; DNA: TGCAGTGCTAGAGATAGTCGGGATTCGAGGGGGGAGCAGTTCTTC
D: NA; V: TRBV6-2/TRBV6-3; J: TRBJ2-1; size: NA; CDR3: CASSSGTFNEQFF; DNA: TGTGCCAGCAGTTCCGGGACTTTTAATGAGCAGTTCTTC
D: NA; V: TRBV6-2/TRBV6-3; J: TRBJ2-7; size: few; CDR3: CASGRGYHEQYF; DNA: TGTGCCAGCGGAAGGGGGTACCACGAGCAGTACTTC
D: NA; V: TRBV7-8; J: TRBJ2-1; size: few; CDR3: CASSLARTASNEQFF; DNA: TGTGCCAGCAGCTTAGCGAGGACAGCAAGCAATGAGCAGTTCTTC
D: NA; V: TRBV24-1; J: TRBJ2-1; size: NA; CDR3: CATSDIAWGSYNEQFF; DNA: TGTGCCACCAGTGATATTGCGTGGGGCTCCTACAATGAGCAGTTCTTC